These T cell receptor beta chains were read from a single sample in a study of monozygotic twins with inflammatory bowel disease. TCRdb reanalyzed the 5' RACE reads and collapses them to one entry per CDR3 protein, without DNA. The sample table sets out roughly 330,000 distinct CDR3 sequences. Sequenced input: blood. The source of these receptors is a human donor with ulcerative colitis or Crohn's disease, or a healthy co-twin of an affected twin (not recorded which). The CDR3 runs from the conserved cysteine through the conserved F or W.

cdr3_aa: CSARVGNYGYTF
v_call: TRBV20-1
j_call: TRBJ1-2

cdr3_aa: CASSGNGRGNKKLFF
v_call: TRBV7-9
j_call: TRBJ1-4

cdr3_aa: CSARTARGLQAFF
v_call: TRBV20-1
j_call: TRBJ1-1

cdr3_aa: CSVEDPTGHLEQYF
v_call: TRBV29-1
j_call: TRBJ2-7

cdr3_aa: CASSSFAGADTGELFF
v_call: TRBV7-9
j_call: TRBJ2-2

cdr3_aa: CSAPGTSYEQYF
v_call: TRBV20-1
j_call: TRBJ2-7

cdr3_aa: CASSYSETGAKYGYTF
v_call: TRBV5-1
j_call: TRBJ1-2

cdr3_aa: CASSLKLVAGGTTDTQYF
v_call: TRBV5-1
j_call: TRBJ2-3

cdr3_aa: CASSLTGQYNEQFF
v_call: TRBV11-2
j_call: TRBJ2-1

cdr3_aa: CASSYRLSGREQFF
v_call: TRBV6-5
j_call: TRBJ2-1

cdr3_aa: CSAPRPGLRTEAFF
v_call: TRBV29-1
j_call: TRBJ1-1

cdr3_aa: CASSDFRGADTEAFF
v_call: TRBV19
j_call: TRBJ1-1

cdr3_aa: CASPPRGPASGTDTQYF
v_call: TRBV7-8
j_call: TRBJ2-3

cdr3_aa: CASSRDRVGNQPQHF
v_call: TRBV12-3/TRBV12-4
j_call: TRBJ1-5

cdr3_aa: CASRLSGLAGARDTQYF
v_call: TRBV28
j_call: TRBJ2-3

cdr3_aa: CASSLARTGADEQFF
v_call: TRBV7-9
j_call: TRBJ2-1

cdr3_aa: CASNTGTGNYGYTF
v_call: TRBV2
j_call: TRBJ1-2

cdr3_aa: CSARVPGGANEQFF
v_call: TRBV20-1
j_call: TRBJ2-1

cdr3_aa: CASSAGGGAFTDTQYF
v_call: TRBV7-9
j_call: TRBJ2-3

cdr3_aa: CASSQGGRGVDGYTF
v_call: TRBV4-1
j_call: TRBJ1-2

cdr3_aa: CASSQDPPGGNLAKNIQYF
v_call: TRBV4-1
j_call: TRBJ2-4

cdr3_aa: CSANWGVDSPLHF
v_call: TRBV20-1
j_call: TRBJ1-6

cdr3_aa: CAWRGTWVSTEAFF
v_call: TRBV30
j_call: TRBJ1-1

cdr3_aa: CASSAGQGAGGNQPQHF
v_call: TRBV7-9
j_call: TRBJ1-5

cdr3_aa: CATRTGGCYEQYF
v_call: TRBV24-1
j_call: TRBJ2-7

cdr3_aa: CASSSGTSGAPDTQYF
v_call: TRBV7-2
j_call: TRBJ2-3

cdr3_aa: CASSGFPTDTVFF
v_call: TRBV9
j_call: TRBJ2-1

cdr3_aa: CASSAVWTGDYEQYF
v_call: TRBV2
j_call: TRBJ2-7

cdr3_aa: CASSARTKTSRRAGELFF
v_call: TRBV7-8
j_call: TRBJ2-2

cdr3_aa: CASSQVGGEETQYF
v_call: TRBV3-1
j_call: TRBJ2-5

cdr3_aa: CASSWTGFSEAFF
v_call: TRBV7-2
j_call: TRBJ1-1

cdr3_aa: CATSVPGSYEQYF
v_call: TRBV24-1
j_call: TRBJ2-7

cdr3_aa: CASSFHPSGNQNMQYF
v_call: TRBV27
j_call: TRBJ2-4

cdr3_aa: CASSELGSRDEQYF
v_call: TRBV2
j_call: TRBJ2-7

cdr3_aa: CASSLADRGLMGNQYF
v_call: TRBV7-2
j_call: TRBJ2-5

cdr3_aa: CASSQEHQPYNEQFF
v_call: TRBV3-1
j_call: TRBJ2-1

cdr3_aa: CASSVEGATEAFF
v_call: TRBV7-8
j_call: TRBJ1-1

cdr3_aa: CAIQLGGAGEAFF
v_call: TRBV10-3
j_call: TRBJ1-1

cdr3_aa: CSAPPRGGTYEQYF
v_call: TRBV20-1
j_call: TRBJ2-7

cdr3_aa: CARSRSVDTEAFF
v_call: TRBV12-3/TRBV12-4
j_call: TRBJ1-1

cdr3_aa: CSASNTQEKLFF
v_call: TRBV20-1
j_call: TRBJ1-4

cdr3_aa: CASRKEAGTVMNTEAFF
v_call: TRBV5-1
j_call: TRBJ1-1

cdr3_aa: CSAPTQGQGKPYSNQPQHF
v_call: TRBV20-1
j_call: TRBJ1-5

cdr3_aa: CSAYSPRSTMREQYF
v_call: TRBV20-1
j_call: TRBJ2-7

cdr3_aa: CATSDFDGLRTGELFF
v_call: TRBV24-1
j_call: TRBJ2-2

cdr3_aa: CASSPDRDAYEQYF
v_call: TRBV27
j_call: TRBJ2-7

cdr3_aa: CASSFLMDTEAFF
v_call: TRBV28
j_call: TRBJ1-1

cdr3_aa: CASSPGGFSGANVLTF
v_call: TRBV5-1
j_call: TRBJ2-6

cdr3_aa: CAISRSQWDTEAFF
v_call: TRBV10-3
j_call: TRBJ1-1

cdr3_aa: CASSRQNQETQYF
v_call: TRBV5-6
j_call: TRBJ2-5

cdr3_aa: CASGPGQVIYNEQFF
v_call: TRBV6-2/TRBV6-3
j_call: TRBJ2-1

cdr3_aa: CASSARQRGEQYF
v_call: TRBV5-1
j_call: TRBJ2-7

cdr3_aa: CASSSPSTFYEQYF
v_call: TRBV4-2
j_call: TRBJ2-7

cdr3_aa: CASSLEGQSVETQYF
v_call: TRBV5-1
j_call: TRBJ2-5

cdr3_aa: CASSPDWSGGKTQYF
v_call: TRBV5-5
j_call: TRBJ2-5

cdr3_aa: CASSSFSGRPSSYNEQFF
v_call: TRBV5-6
j_call: TRBJ2-1

cdr3_aa: CASSPLPYEQYF
v_call: TRBV28
j_call: TRBJ2-7

cdr3_aa: CASSLAVRDGANYGYTF
v_call: TRBV5-1
j_call: TRBJ1-2

cdr3_aa: CASSFSGAPDTQYF
v_call: TRBV7-9
j_call: TRBJ2-3

cdr3_aa: CASSRDTSRAGANVLTF
v_call: TRBV6-1
j_call: TRBJ2-6